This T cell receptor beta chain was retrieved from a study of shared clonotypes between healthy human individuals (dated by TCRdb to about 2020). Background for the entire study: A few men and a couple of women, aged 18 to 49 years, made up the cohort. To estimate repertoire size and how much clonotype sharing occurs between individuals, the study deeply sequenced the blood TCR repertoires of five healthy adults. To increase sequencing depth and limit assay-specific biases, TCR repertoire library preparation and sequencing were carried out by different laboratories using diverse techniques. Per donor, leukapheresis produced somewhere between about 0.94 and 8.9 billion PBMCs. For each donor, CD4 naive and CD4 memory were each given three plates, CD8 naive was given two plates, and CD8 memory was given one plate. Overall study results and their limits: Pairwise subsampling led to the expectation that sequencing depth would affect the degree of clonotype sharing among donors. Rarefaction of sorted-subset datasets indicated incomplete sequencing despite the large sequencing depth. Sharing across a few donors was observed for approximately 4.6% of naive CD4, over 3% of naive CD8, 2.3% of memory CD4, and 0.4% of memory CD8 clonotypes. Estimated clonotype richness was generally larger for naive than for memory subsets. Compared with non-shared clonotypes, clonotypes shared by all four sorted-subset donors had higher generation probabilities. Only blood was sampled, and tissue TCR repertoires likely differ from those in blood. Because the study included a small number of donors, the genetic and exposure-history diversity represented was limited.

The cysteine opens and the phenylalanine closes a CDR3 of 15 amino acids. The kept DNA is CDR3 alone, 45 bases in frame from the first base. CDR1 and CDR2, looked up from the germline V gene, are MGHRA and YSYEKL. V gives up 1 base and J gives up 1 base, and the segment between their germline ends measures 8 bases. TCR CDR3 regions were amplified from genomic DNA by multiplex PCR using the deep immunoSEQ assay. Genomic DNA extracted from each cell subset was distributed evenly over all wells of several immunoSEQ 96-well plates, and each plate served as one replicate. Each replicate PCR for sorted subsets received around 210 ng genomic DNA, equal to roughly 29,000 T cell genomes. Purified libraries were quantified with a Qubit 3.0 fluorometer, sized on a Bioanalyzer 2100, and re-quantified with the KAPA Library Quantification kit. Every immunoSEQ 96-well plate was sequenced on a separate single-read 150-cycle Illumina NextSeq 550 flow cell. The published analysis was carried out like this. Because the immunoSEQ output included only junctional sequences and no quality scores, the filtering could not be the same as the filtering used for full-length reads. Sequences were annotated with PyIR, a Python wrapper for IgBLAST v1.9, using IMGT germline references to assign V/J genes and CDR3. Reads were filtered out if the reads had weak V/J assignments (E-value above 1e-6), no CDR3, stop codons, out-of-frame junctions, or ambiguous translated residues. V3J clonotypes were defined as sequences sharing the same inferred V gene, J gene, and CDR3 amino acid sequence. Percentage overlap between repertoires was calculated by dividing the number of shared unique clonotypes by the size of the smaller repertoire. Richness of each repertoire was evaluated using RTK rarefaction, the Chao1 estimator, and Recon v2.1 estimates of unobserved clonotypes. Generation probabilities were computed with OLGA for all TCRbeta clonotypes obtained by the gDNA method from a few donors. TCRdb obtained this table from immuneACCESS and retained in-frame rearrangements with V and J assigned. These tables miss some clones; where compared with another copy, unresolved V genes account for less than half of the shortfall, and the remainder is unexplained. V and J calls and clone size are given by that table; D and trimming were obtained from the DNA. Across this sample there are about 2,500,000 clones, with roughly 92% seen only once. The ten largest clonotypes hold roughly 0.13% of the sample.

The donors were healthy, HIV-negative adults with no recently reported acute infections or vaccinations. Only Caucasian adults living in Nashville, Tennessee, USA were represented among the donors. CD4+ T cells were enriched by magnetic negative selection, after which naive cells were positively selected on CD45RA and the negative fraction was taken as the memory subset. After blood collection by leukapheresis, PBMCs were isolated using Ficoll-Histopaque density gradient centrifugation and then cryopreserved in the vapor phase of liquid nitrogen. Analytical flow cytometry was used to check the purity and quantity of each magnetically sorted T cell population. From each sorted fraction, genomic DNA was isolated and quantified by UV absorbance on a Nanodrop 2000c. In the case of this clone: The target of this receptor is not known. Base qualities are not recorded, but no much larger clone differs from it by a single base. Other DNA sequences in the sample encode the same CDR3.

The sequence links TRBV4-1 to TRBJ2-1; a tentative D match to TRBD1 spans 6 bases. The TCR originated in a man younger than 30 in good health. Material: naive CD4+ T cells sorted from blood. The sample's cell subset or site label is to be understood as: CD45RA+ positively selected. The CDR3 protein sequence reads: CASSQGQGSYNEQFF. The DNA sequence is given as TGCGCCAGCAGCCAAGGGCAGGGGTCCTACAATGAGCAGTTCTTC.